This T cell receptor (beta chain) was recorded in a study of blood T cells in healthy people across ages. Alongside a J-beta primer mix, a sample-barcoded 5' primer served in a second PCR lasting about 6 to 11 cycles. TCRdb independently ran MiXCR on the 5' RACE reads; one entry per CDR3 protein. The sample yields over 1,500,000 distinct CDR3 sequences, 49% seen once. Germline V gene lookup returns CDR1 SGHNT and CDR2 YENEEA. The CDR3 has 14 residues. The chain couples TRBV11-3 to TRBJ2-5; D not resolved. Judging by the DNA end, TRBJ2-7 fits better; the J call may be wrong. Sequenced sample: blood. This receptor was obtained from a woman in her forties in good health. This chain's CDR3 is CASSLQAVSSEQYF. In DNA, the CDR3 is TGTGCCAGCAGCTTACAAGCCGTGAGTAGCGAGCAGTACTTC.